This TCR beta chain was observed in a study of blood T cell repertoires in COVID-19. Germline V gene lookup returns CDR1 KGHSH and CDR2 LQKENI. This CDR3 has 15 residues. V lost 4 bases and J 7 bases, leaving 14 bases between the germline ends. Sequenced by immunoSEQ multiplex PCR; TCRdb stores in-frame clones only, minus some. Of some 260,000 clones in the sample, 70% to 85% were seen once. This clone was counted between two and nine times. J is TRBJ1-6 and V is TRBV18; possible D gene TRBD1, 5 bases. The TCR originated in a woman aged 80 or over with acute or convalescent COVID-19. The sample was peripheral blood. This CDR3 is CASSLQSTENSPLHF. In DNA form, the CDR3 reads TGTGCCAGCTCACTACAATCGACAGAAAATTCACCCCTCCACTTT.